These 22 T cell receptor beta chains originate from one sample sequenced in a study of CD8 T cells in ankylosing spondylitis. TCRdb fed the 5' RACE reads into MiXCR, producing one record per CDR3 protein. The repertoire consists of some 150,000 distinct CDR3 sequences, with roughly an eighth occurring once and the leading ten covering around 4.3%. Material for sequencing was blood, either unsorted or a sorted T cell fraction (not recorded which). These receptors came from a female donor with ankylosing spondylitis or in good health (not recorded which).

This clonotype was detected only a few times. The chain joins TRBV19 to TRBJ2-2, with TRBD2 matching 9 bases. Losses at the gene ends were 10 bases for V and 4 bases for J; bases not matched to a gene: 10. Germline CDR1 and CDR2: LNHDA and SQIVND (reference sequence). This CDR3 spans 15 amino acids. Written as DNA, the CDR3 is TGTGCCACCGGTCTCGGGACTAGCCTCACCGGGGAGCTGTTTTTT. Translation: CATGLGTSLTGELFF.

This clonotype was seen more than once but under ten times. This sequence joins TRBV10-1 and TRBJ2-5; TRBD2 agrees at 10 bases. Germline CDR1 WNHNN, CDR2 SYGVQD (reference sequence). J lost 3 bases, V lost 5 bases, and 6 bases had no gene match. This CDR3 comprises 15 residues. This chain's CDR3 is CASSRSGGAEETQYF. The CDR3, as DNA: TGCGCCAGCAGTCGGAGCGGGGGGGCCGAAGAGACCCAGTACTTC.

This clonotype was detected many times. The V gene is TRBV24-1, the J gene TRBJ2-1; 7 bases line up with TRBD2. Trimming at V came to 5 bases and at J to 4 bases, leaving 7 bases not matched to a gene. Germline assignment: CDR1 KGHDR and CDR2 SFDVKD. The CDR3 length is 15 residues. CDR3 region: CATSAPGGFYNEQFF. The CDR3 bases are TGTGCCACCAGTGCCCCGGGAGGTTTTTACAATGAGCAGTTCTTC.

The gene calls are TRBV10-3 and TRBJ2-1; 11 nucleotides line up with TRBD2. V was clipped by 3 bases and J by 5 bases; unmatched bases: 3. CDR1 ENHRY and CDR2 SYGVKD come from the germline V gene. CDR3 length: 15 amino acids. For the CDR3, the DNA is TGTGCCATCAGTGAACTAGCGGGGGTCCACAATGAGCAGTTCTTC. Residues: CAISELAGVHNEQFF.

Comments on this clonotype: A read error is possible here, since a much larger clone lies one base away. In nucleotides, the CDR3 is TGCAGTGCTAGGGGGACAGGGAACTATGGCTACTCCTTC. Residues: CSARGTGNYGYSF. The chain joins TRBV20-1 to TRBJ1-2; 9 bases are a match to TRBD1. Germline CDR1 reads DFQATT; CDR2 reads SNEGSKA (reference sequence). This CDR3 spans 13 amino acids.

At least ten counts were recorded for this clonotype. The CDR3 DNA follows: TGTGCCAGCAGTGACCCCGGGGGGTTGAACACTGAAGCTTTCTTT. Protein sequence: CASSDPGGLNTEAFF. V gene TRBV25-1 combines with J gene TRBJ1-1; D is possibly TRBD1 (5 bases). CDR1 is MGHDK, CDR2 SYGVNS, per germline. V was cut by 3 bases and J by 0 bases, with 11 bases left in between. This CDR3 contains 15 residues.

This clonotype has only a few counts. The chain uses TRBV3-1 and TRBJ2-1; TRBD2 matches at 7 bases. The V gene's germline CDR1 is LGHDT and CDR2 YNNKEL (reference sequence). This CDR3 is 14 amino acids long. After removal of 7 bases from V and 0 bases from J, the junction contained 3 bases not matched to a gene. CDR3 DNA: TGTGCCAGCAAGGGCGGGAGCTCCTACAATGAGCAGTTCTTC. Translation gives CASKGGSSYNEQFF.

This clonotype was seen ten or more times. The V and J genes are TRBV28 and TRBJ1-2, with D perhaps TRBD1 (6 bases). There are 17 residues in the CDR3. Germline V gene lookup returns CDR1 MDHEN and CDR2 SYDVKM. The germline V and J ends were trimmed by 5 bases and 4 bases, with 23 bases remaining between them. CDR3 in amino acids: CASSLRGALGATYGYTF. CDR3 nucleotides: TGTGCCAGCAGTCTCCGGGGGGCCCTCGGGGCTACCTATGGCTACACCTTC.

This clonotype was seen repeatedly, ten times or more. The V and J genes are TRBV12-3 or TRBV12-4 and TRBJ1-1; D gene unclear. The CDR3 is 11 residues long. V shed 8 bases and J shed 3 bases, with 7 bases lying between them. The CDR3 DNA sequence: TGTGCCAGCGCCTCATACACTGAAGCTTTCTTT. It yields the protein CASASYTEAFF.

In its sample, this clonotype was seen a few times. A read error may be the cause here, since a much bigger clone is one base away. The chain employs TRBV27 and TRBJ1-1; TRBD1 is a possible D gene (5 bases). CDR1 and CDR2 (germline): MNHEY, SMNVEV (reference sequence). The CDR3 runs 14 residues. CDR3 residues: CASSFPGRNTEALF. The CDR3 coding sequence is TGTGCCAGCAGTTTTCCGGGGCGAAACACTGAAGCTCTCTTT.

There are many counts of this clonotype. V and J are TRBV7-2 and TRBJ2-2; 8 bases agree with TRBD1. V lost 5 bases and J lost 6; bases outside the gene matches: 8. The V gene's germline CDR1 is SGHTA and CDR2 FQGNSA. There are 15 residues in the CDR3. The CDR3 DNA is TGTGCCAGCAGCGAGGGACAGGTTGGGGCCGGGGAGCTGTTTTTT. It translates to CASSEGQVGAGELFF.

This clonotype came up many times. The chain employs TRBV28 and TRBJ1-1; TRBD1 might be the D (6 bases). V lost 10 bases and J 4 bases, leaving 19 bases between the germline ends. Per germline, CDR1 MDHEN and CDR2 SYDVKM. CDR3 length: 14 residues. The CDR3 here is CATARGGVTTEAFF. As DNA, the CDR3 is TGTGCCACCGCTAGGGGGGGCGTGACCACTGAAGCTTTCTTT.

The table lists this clonotype with many counts. V usage is TRBV6-1 and J usage is TRBJ1-3; D call uncertain. This CDR3 is 13 amino acids long. Trimming took 5 bases from V and 3 from J, leaving 8 bases between them. Germline V gene data show CDR1 as MNHNS and CDR2 as SASEGT. Written as DNA, the CDR3 is TGTGCCAGCAGTCGACTCCTTGGAAACACCATATATTTT. Encoded protein: CASSRLLGNTIYF.

This clonotype was seen at least ten times. This chain uses TRBV28 with TRBJ1-5; the match to TRBD1 covers 8 bases. V shed 8 bases, J shed 1 base, and the junction held 13 bases outside the gene matches. CDR1 and CDR2 from the germline V gene are MDHEN and SYDVKM. This CDR3 spans 17 amino acids. In nucleotides, the CDR3 is TGTGCCAGCGGGGCGTCTCAGGGGGCTGGAAGCAATCAGCCCCAGCATTTT. Translating gives CASGASQGAGSNQPQHF. The variable domain in full, completed from reference TRBV28 and TRBJ1-5, reads DVKVTQSSRYLVKRTGEKVFLECVQDMDHENMFWYRQDPGLGLRLIYFSYDVKMKEKGDIPEGYSVSREKKERFSLILESASTNQTSMYLCASGASQGAGSNQPQHFGDGTRLSIL.

This clonotype was counted between two and nine times. V gene TRBV3-1 combines with J gene TRBJ2-7; TRBD1 matches at 10 bases. This CDR3 spans 14 amino acids. Germline CDR1 is LGHDT and CDR2 is YNNKEL (reference sequence). The trim removed 2 bases at V and 6 bases at J, leaving 4 bases unmatched. In DNA, the CDR3 is TGTGCCAGCAGCCAAAAGGGACAGGGGACCGAGCAGTACTTC. It translates to CASSQKGQGTEQYF.

This clonotype was recorded many times. V and J are TRBV6-1 and TRBJ1-5; D possibly corresponds to TRBD1 (6 bases). CDR3 size: 13 residues. Germline CDR1 is MNHNS and CDR2 is SASEGT. The ends were cut back, 2 bases at V and 5 bases at J, with 7 bases in the middle. This CDR3 is CASSERGDQPQHF. DNA of the CDR3: TGTGCCAGCAGTGAAAGGGGGGATCAGCCCCAGCATTTT.

The gene calls are TRBV12-3 or TRBV12-4 and TRBJ2-2; the match to TRBD2 covers 13 bases. The CDR3 runs to 19 residues. V lost 5 bases to trimming and J lost 5 bases; unmatched junction nucleotides: 14. In DNA, the CDR3 is TGTGCCAGCAGTGCAAGACTAGCGGGAGGAGTTGTAGAAACCGGGGAGCTGTTTTTT. It translates to CASSARLAGGVVETGELFF.

This clonotype was observed many times. V is TRBV4-2 and J is TRBJ2-5; 10 bases match TRBD2. The J segment lost 3 bases and the V segment lost 4 bases, leaving 5 bases of the junction unmatched. Per the germline V gene, CDR1 is LGHNA and CDR2 is YNFKEQ. The CDR3 is made up of 15 amino acids. The CDR3 here is CASSPGLASKETQYF. CDR3 nucleotide sequence: TGTGCCAGCAGCCCGGGACTAGCGTCCAAAGAGACCCAGTACTTC.

This clonotype showed up many times. This chain uses TRBV5-1 with TRBJ2-1; D ambiguous. Per germline, CDR1 SGHRS and CDR2 YFSETQ. Trimming cost V 0 bases and J 0 bases, with 10 bases left between them. This CDR3 has 16 residues. The CDR3 loop reads CASSLDLGSSYNEQFF. CDR3 DNA: TGCGCCAGCAGCTTGGACCTAGGAAGCTCCTACAATGAGCAGTTCTTC.

This clonotype appeared many times. The chain recombines TRBV27 with TRBJ2-7, with 10 bases that match TRBD2. The CDR3 length is 16 residues. Trimming took 5 bases from V and 0 from J; bases not matched to a gene: 7. The germline V gene has CDR1 MNHEY and CDR2 SMNVEV (reference sequence). The CDR3 nucleotides read TGTGCCAGCAGTACCAAGGGACTAGCGTACTCCTACGAGCAGTACTTC. Translation: CASSTKGLAYSYEQYF.

This clonotype has at least ten counts. The gene calls are TRBV20-1 and TRBJ1-2, with unresolved D. CDR3 length: 16 residues. V dropped 6 bases and J dropped 0 bases, with 20 bases sitting between them. CDR1 is DFQATT, CDR2 SNEGSKA, per germline (reference sequence). The CDR3 DNA reads as TGCAGTGCAGAGGCCCATGCGAGACCCTCTAACTATGGCTACACCTTC. Residues: CSAEAHARPSNYGYTF.

In its sample, this clonotype was seen many times. The chain links TRBV10-3 to TRBJ2-3, with TRBD1 matching 7 bases. After removal of 10 bases from V and 4 bases from J, the junction contained 5 bases not matched to a gene. The germline V gene has CDR1 ENHRY and CDR2 SYGVKD. This CDR3 contains 12 residues. CDR3 in DNA: TGTGCCACTTTGACAGGGTCAGATACGCAGTATTTT. It encodes CATLTGSDTQYF.